This TCR beta chain was identified in a study of T-cell memory formation after mild COVID-19. Study information: Most TCR clusters belonged to a single donor.

Using its own MiXCR run on the 5' RACE reads, TCRdb lists one record per CDR3 protein. The sample includes 380,000 or so distinct CDR3 sequences, roughly 14% seen only once; the top ten take roughly 22%. In this sample, this clonotype turned up a few times. Per the germline V gene, CDR1 is DFQATT and CDR2 is SNEGSKA (reference sequence). There are 14 residues in the CDR3. The V gene lost 3 bases and the J gene lost 5 bases, with 13 bases spanning the gap. This receptor was obtained from a man aged 18 to 35 who had mild COVID-19 (a few samples of this study predate the infection). Cell type and time point are not known. V gene TRBV20-1 combines with J gene TRBJ1-4, with TRBD1 as a possible D gene (5 bases). Material: PBMCs or a T cell subset sorted from them (not recorded which). The DNA of the CDR3 is TGCAGTGCTAGCTCGGGGACCGCCAATGAAAAACTGTTTTTT. It yields the protein CSASSGTANEKLFF.